The clone carrying this TCR beta chain was recorded only once. This specimen comes from a study of technical replicates of blood from several donors. This table comes from immunoSEQ multiplex PCR, and its TCRdb copy is limited to in-frame clones, with some not included. This table holds about 70,000 clones, around 91% found once. The sequenced sample was T cells isolated from PBMCs. The clonotype was recovered from a human donor in good health.

In DNA form, the CDR3 reads TGTGCCAGCGGCGGACAGTCCCGCGTCCTGACTTTC. It translates to CASGGQSRVLTF. The rearrangement links TRBV6-5 to TRBJ2-6, with TRBD1 as a possible D gene (6 bases). V lost 8 bases and J lost 12, with 14 bases in between. The CDR3 spans 12 residues. Germline values: CDR1 MNHEY, CDR2 SVGAGI.